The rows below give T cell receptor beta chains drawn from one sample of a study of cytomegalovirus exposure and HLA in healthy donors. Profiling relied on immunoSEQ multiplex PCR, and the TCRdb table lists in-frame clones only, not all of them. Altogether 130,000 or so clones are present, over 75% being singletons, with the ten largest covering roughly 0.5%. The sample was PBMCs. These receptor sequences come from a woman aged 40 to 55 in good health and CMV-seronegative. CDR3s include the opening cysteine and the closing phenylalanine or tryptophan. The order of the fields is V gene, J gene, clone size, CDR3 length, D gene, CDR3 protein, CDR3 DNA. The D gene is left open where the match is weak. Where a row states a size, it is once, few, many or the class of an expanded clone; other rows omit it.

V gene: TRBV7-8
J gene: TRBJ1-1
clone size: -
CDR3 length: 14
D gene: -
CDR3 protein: CASSFTGRNTEAFF
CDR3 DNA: TGTGCCAGCAGCTTCACAGGGAGGAACACTGAAGCTTTCTTT

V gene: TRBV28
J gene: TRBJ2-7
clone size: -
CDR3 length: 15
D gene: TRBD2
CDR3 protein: CASSSPGLGSYEQYF
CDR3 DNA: TGTGCCAGCAGTTCCCCGGGACTAGGCTCCTACGAGCAGTACTTC

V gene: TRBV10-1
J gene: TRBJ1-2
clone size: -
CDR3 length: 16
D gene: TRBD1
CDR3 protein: CASSDSGTGGVYGYTF
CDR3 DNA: TGCGCCAGCAGTGATTCCGGGACAGGGGGAGTTTATGGCTACACCTTC

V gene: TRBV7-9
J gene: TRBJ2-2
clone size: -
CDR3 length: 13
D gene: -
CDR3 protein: CASSSQGTGGLFF
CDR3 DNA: TGTGCCAGCAGCTCGCAGGGTACCGGGGGGCTGTTTTTT

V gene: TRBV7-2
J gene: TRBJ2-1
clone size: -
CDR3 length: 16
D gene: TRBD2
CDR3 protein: CASSSEAGRPWNEQFF
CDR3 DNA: TGTGCCAGCAGCTCCGAAGCGGGACGCCCGTGGAATGAGCAGTTCTTC

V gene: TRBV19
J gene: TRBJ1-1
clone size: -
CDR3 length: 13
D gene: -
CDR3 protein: CASKIESDTEAFF
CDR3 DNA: TGTGCCAGTAAAATTGAATCGGACACTGAAGCTTTCTTT

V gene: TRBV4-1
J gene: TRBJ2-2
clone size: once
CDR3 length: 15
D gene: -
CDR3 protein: CASSQARQSAGELFF
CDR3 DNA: TGCGCCAGCAGCCAAGCGCGACAGTCGGCCGGGGAGCTGTTTTTT

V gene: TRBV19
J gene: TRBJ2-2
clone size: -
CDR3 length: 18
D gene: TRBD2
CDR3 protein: CASSLGLAGGESTGELFF
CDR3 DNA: TGTGCCAGTAGTTTGGGACTAGCGGGAGGCGAGTCTACCGGGGAGCTGTTTTTT

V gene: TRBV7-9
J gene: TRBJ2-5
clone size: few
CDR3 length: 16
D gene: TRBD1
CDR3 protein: CASEPPLRQGRETQYF
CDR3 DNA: TGTGCCAGCGAGCCCCCCTTAAGACAGGGACGAGAGACCCAGTACTTC

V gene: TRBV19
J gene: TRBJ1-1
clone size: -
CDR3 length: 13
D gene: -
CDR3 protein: CASSNGHIAEAFF
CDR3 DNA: TGTGCCAGTAGTAATGGACATATCGCTGAAGCTTTCTTT

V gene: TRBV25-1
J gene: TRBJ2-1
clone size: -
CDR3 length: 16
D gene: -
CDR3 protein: CASSEPREPSYNEQFF
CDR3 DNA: TGTGCCAGCAGTGAACCCCGGGAGCCCTCCTACAATGAGCAGTTCTTC

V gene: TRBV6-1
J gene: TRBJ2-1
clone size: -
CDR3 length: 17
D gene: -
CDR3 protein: CASSEAQGQGSVNEQFF
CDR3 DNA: TGTGCCAGCAGTGAAGCGCAGGGGCAGGGGTCCGTCAATGAGCAGTTCTTC

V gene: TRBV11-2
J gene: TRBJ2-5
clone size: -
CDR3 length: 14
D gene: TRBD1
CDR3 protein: CASSLQGARETQYF
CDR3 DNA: TGTGCCAGCAGCTTACAGGGGGCAAGGGAGACCCAGTACTTC

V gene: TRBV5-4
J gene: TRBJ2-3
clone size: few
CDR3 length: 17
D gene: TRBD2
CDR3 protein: CASSQGTSGRDEDTQYF
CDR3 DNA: TGTGCCAGCAGCCAGGGGACTAGCGGGAGGGATGAAGATACGCAGTATTTT

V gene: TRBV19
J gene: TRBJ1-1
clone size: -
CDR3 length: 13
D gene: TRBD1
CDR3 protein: CASSSQGDTEAFF
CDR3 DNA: TGTGCCAGTAGTTCTCAGGGGGACACTGAAGCTTTCTTT

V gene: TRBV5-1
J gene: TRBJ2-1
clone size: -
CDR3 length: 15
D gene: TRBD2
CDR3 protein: CASSPRLAGESEQFF
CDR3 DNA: TGCGCCAGCAGCCCGCGACTAGCGGGAGAGAGTGAGCAGTTCTTC

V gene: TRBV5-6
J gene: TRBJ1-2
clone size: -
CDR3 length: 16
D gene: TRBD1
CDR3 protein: CASSTTRTGVAYGYTF
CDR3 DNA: TGTGCCAGCAGCACGACCAGGACAGGGGTGGCCTATGGCTACACCTTC

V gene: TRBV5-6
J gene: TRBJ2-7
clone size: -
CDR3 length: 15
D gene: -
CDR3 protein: CASSLPPVGGYEQYF
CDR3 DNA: TGTGCCAGCAGCTTACCGCCGGTCGGGGGTTACGAGCAGTACTTC

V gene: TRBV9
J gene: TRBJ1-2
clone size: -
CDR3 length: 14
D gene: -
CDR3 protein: CASSVVGEPYGYTF
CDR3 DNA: TGTGCCAGCAGCGTCGTTGGGGAGCCCTATGGCTACACCTTC

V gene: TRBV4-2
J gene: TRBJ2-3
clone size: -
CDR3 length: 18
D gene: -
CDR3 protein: CASSHEMSAGAGTDTQYF
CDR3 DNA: TGTGCCAGCAGCCACGAGATGTCTGCGGGGGCGGGCACAGATACGCAGTATTTT

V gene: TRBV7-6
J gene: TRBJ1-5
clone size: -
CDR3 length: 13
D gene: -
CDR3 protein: CASSLGYGQPQHF
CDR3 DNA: TGTGCCAGCAGCTTAGGGTACGGTCAGCCCCAGCATTTT

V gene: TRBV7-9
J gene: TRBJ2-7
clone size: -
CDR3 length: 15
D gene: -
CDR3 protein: CASSLGIRVDGEQYF
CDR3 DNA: TGTGCCAGCAGCTTAGGAATCAGGGTGGATGGCGAGCAGTACTTC

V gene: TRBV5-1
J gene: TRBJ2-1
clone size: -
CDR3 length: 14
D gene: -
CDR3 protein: CASSDRGGDDEQFF
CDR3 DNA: TGCGCCAGCAGTGACAGGGGAGGGGACGATGAGCAGTTCTTC

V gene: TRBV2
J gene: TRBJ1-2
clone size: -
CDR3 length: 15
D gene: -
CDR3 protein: CASSNHRVSNYGYTF
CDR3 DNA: TGTGCCAGCAGTAACCACAGGGTTTCGAACTATGGCTACACCTTC

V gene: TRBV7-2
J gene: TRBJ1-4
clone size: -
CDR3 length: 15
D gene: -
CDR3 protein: CASSHNMGGDEKLFF
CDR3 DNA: TGTGCCAGCAGCCATAACATGGGGGGAGACGAAAAACTGTTTTTT

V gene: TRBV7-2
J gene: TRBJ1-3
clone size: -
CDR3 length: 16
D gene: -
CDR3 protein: CASSPTRVTSGNTIYF
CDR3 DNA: TGTGCCAGCAGCCCAACGCGGGTTACCTCTGGAAACACCATATATTTT

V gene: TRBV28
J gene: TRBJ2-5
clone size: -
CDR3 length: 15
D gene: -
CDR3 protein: CASITPRGAQETQYF
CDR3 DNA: TGTGCCAGCATCACCCCCCGGGGGGCTCAAGAGACCCAGTACTTC

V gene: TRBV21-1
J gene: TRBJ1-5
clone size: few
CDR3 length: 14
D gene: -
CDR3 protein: CASSKRDSYQPQHF
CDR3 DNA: TGTGCCAGCAGCAAACGGGACAGCTATCAGCCCCAGCATTTT

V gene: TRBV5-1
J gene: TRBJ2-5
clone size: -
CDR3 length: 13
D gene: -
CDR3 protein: CASTEEGRETQYF
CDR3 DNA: TGCGCCAGCACGGAGGAGGGCCGTGAGACCCAGTACTTC

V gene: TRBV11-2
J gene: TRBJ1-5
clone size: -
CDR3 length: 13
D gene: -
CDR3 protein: CASSLDRNQPQHF
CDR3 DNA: TGTGCCAGCAGCTTAGATCGGAATCAGCCCCAGCATTTT

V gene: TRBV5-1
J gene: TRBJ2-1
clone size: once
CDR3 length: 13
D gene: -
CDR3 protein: CASSHTTTDEQFF
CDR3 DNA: TGCGCCAGCAGCCATACGACTACGGATGAGCAGTTCTTC

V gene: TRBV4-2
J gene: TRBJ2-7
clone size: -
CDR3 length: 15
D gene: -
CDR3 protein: CASSQGLSSSYEQYF
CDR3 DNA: TGTGCCAGCAGCCAAGGGTTATCAAGCTCCTACGAGCAGTACTTC

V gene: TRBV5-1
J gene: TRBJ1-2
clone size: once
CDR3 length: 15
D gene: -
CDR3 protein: CASSLLLTGERSYTF
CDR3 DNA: TGCGCCAGCAGCCTGCTCCTTACGGGGGAAAGAAGCTACACCTTC

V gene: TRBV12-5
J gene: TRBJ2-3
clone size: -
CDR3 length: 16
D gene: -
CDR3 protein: CASGLGLNPGRETQYF
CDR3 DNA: TGTGCTAGTGGTTTGGGACTTAACCCGGGACGGGAGACGCAGTATTTT

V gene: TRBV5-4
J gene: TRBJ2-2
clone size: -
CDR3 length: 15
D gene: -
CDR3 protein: CASSLGSTNTGELFF
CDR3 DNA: TGTGCCAGCAGCTTGGGTAGCACGAACACCGGGGAGCTGTTTTTT

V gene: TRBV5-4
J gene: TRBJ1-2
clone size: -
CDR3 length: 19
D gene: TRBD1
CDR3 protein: CASSLGGAGQRPTSYGYTF
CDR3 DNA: TGTGCCAGCAGCTTGGGGGGGGCGGGACAGCGCCCAACTTCCTATGGCTACACCTTC

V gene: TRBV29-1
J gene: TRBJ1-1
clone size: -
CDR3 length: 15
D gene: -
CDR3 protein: CSSLGGTLTNTEAFF
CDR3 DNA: TGCAGCTCCCTGGGGGGGACCCTAACGAACACTGAAGCTTTCTTT

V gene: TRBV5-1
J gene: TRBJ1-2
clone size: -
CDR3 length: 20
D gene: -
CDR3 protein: CASSLARGRGPKGSNYGYTF
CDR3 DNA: TGCGCCAGCAGCTTGGCCCGGGGCAGGGGCCCAAAGGGGTCTAACTATGGCTACACCTTC

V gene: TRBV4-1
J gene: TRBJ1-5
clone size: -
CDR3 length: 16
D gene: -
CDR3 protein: CASSHGAARGPQPQHF
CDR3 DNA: TGCGCCAGCAGCCACGGCGCCGCCAGGGGCCCCCAGCCCCAGCATTTT

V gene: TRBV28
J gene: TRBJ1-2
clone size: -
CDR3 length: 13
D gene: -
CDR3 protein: CASSLPGPYGYTF
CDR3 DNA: TGTGCCAGCAGTTTACCAGGGCCCTATGGCTACACCTTC

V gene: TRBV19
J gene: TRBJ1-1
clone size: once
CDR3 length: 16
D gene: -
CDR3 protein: CASSISAGIMNTEAFF
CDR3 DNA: TGTGCCAGCAGTATCTCCGCGGGGATCATGAACACTGAAGCTTTCTTT

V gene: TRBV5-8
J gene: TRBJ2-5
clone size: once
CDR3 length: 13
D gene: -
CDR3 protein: CASSFQGGETQYF
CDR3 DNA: TGTGCCAGCAGCTTCCAGGGGGGAGAGACCCAGTACTTC

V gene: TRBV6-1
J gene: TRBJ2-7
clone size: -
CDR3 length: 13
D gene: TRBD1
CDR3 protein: CASRGQVSYEQYF
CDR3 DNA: TGTGCCAGCAGGGGACAGGTTTCCTACGAGCAGTACTTC

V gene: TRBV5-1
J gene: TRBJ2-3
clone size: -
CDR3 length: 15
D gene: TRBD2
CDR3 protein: CASSAISGKGDTQYF
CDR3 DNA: TGCGCCAGCAGCGCGATTAGCGGGAAAGGAGATACGCAGTATTTT

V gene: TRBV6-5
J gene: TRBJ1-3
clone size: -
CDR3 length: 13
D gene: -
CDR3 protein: CASSYLYRERIYF
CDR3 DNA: TGTGCCAGCAGTTACCTCTACCGGGAACGCATATATTTT

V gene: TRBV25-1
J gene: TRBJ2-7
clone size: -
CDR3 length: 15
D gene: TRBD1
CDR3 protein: CASSEFVGQPVRQYF
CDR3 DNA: TGTGCCAGCAGTGAATTTGTGGGACAGCCCGTCAGGCAGTACTTC

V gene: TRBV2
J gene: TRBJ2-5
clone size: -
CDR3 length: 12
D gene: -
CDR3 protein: CASRRQEETQYF
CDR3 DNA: TGTGCCAGCAGACGCCAGGAAGAGACCCAGTACTTC

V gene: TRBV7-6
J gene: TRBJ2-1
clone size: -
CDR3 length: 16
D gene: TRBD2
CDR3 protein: CASSLIQEREGNEQFF
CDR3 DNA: TGTGCCAGCAGCTTGATCCAGGAGAGGGAGGGCAATGAGCAGTTCTTC

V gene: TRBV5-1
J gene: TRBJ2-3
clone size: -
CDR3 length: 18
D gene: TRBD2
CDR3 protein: CASSLGTTSGRSTDTQYF
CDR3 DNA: TGCGCCAGCAGCTTGGGAACGACTAGCGGGAGAAGCACAGATACGCAGTATTTT

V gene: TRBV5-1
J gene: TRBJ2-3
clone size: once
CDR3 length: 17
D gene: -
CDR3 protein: CASSLVPAGFGTDTQYF
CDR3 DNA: TGCGCCAGCAGCTTGGTCCCCGCGGGCTTCGGTACAGATACGCAGTATTTT

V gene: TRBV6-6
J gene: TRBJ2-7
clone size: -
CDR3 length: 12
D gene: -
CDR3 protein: CASSLRSHEQYF
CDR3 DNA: TGTGCCAGCAGCCTCCGTTCCCACGAGCAGTACTTC

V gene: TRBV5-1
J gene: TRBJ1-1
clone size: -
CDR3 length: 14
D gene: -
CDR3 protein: CASSEHSMNTEAFF
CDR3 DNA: TGCGCCAGCAGCGAACACAGCATGAACACTGAAGCTTTCTTT

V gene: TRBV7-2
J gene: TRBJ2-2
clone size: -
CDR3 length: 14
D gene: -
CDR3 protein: CASRPQGFPGELFF
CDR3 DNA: TGTGCCAGCAGACCACAGGGTTTCCCCGGGGAGCTGTTTTTT

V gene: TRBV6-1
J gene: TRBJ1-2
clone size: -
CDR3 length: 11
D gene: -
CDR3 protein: CASAGNYGYTF
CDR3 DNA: TGTGCCAGCGCAGGGAACTATGGCTACACCTTC

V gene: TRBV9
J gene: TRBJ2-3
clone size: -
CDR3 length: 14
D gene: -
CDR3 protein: CASSVRFGTDTQYF
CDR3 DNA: TGTGCCAGCAGCGTACGGTTCGGCACAGATACGCAGTATTTT

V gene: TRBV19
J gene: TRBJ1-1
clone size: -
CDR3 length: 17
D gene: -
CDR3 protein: CASNSAGAPPFGTEAFF
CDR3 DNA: TGTGCCAGTAACTCCGCGGGGGCGCCCCCCTTCGGCACTGAAGCTTTCTTT

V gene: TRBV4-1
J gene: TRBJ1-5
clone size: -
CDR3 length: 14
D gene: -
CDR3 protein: CASSQEARYQPQHF
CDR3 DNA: TGCGCCAGCAGCCAAGAAGCCCGATATCAGCCCCAGCATTTT

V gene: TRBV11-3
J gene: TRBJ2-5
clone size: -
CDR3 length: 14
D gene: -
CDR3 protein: CASSFYSNVKTQYF
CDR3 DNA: TGTGCCAGCAGCTTTTATAGTAATGTAAAGACCCAGTACTTC

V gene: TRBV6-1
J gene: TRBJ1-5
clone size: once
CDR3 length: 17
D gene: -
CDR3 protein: CASSEWGLGPEGQPQHF
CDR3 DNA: TGTGCCAGCAGTGAATGGGGACTCGGACCGGAGGGTCAGCCCCAGCATTTT